This TCR beta chain originates from a study of control samples from healthy donors and cancer patients. Clones were read by immunoSEQ multiplex PCR, and TCRdb kept only the in-frame ones, dropping some. The repertoire holds 75,000 to 80,000 clones, with 89% as singletons. The germline gives CDR1 SGHVS, CDR2 FQNEAQ. V dropped 7 bases and J dropped 6 bases, with 20 bases sitting between them. The CDR3 loop spans 15 amino acids. The sample comprised PBMCs. The receptor was isolated from a woman in her forties or fifties with colorectal cancer. V is TRBV7-8 and J is TRBJ2-3; D is unresolved. CDR3 bases: TGTGCCAGCACAAAATCAGAGGTTGTTAGGGATACGCAGTATTTT. Translating gives CASTKSEVVRDTQYF.